This record concerns one T cell receptor beta chain sequence. No cognate antigen has been identified for it. No base quality values were provided; no much bigger clone lies one nucleotide off. Other DNA sequences in this specimen translate into the identical CDR3. Including the terminal cysteine and phenylalanine, the CDR3 comprises 14 residues. The DNA shown is the 42-base CDR3, in frame from base 1. Trimmed from V: 3 bases; trimmed from J: 2 bases; junction bases lacking a gene match: 0. Per the germline V gene, KGHSH is the CDR1 and LQKENI is the CDR2. TCRbeta CDR3 regions were amplified from genomic DNA using the immunoSEQ Assay, a bias-controlled multiplex PCR. Turning to the authors' computational methods: Nucleated cell counts per sample were estimated from amplification of reference gene primers within the assay. To quantify the absolute abundance of each unique TCRbeta CDR3 rearrangement, sequence reads were collapsed and filtered. Productive Simpson clonality was computed per sample as the square root of Simpson's diversity index over productive rearrangements. What TCRdb holds here is the immuneACCESS table cut down to in-frame rearrangements. Part of the clones is not present; checked against another copy, under half of the missing clones reflect an unresolved V gene, and the others are unexplained. Clone size and V and J calls were adopted from that table, with D and trimming inferred from the DNA. For this sample the table gives 130,000 to 150,000 clones, of which roughly 80% were detected only once. The top ten constitute 2.5% to 3% of the sample.

The data stem from a study of blood T cell repertoires in COVID-19 (dated by TCRdb to the early 2020s). Regarding the study in general: Samples covering the acute and convalescent phases of COVID-19 were provided by collaborators in the United States, Italy and Spain. The prospective study material was composed of cDNA or gDNA derived from T cells, B-cell-depleted T cells, or PBMCs. Subjects who had been exposed to COVID-19, were actively infected with it, or had recovered from it provided the deeply sampled blood TCRbeta repertoires that made up the dataset. The repertoires were released in a freely available public database intended as a resource for research on the immune response to SARS-CoV-2. Samples came from the ongoing ImmuneRACE study (first 160 participants) plus 1,254 subjects from 6 global collaborators. Sample metadata almost always included a de-identified subject ID, COVID-19 status, age in years and sex. Where HLA class I and class II types were available, the types were taken from metadata supplied by the sample provider, not from assay-based typing.

What the authors observed across the whole study: How much clinical and demographic metadata was included differed by source and by participant, and the metadata was provided uncurated.

Each collaborating institution followed its own protocols to collect whole blood in K2EDTA tubes. For TCRbeta analysis, collaborators shipped samples as frozen whole blood, isolated PBMCs, or DNA extracted from either of those sample types. The sequenced sample was peripheral blood. The TCR comes from a woman between 40 and 55 years old with active or convalescent COVID-19. The chain is encoded by TRBV18 joined to TRBJ1-4; 7 bases in the middle match TRBD1. Here the CDR3 is given as CASSPRGTNEKLFF. In nucleotide form, the sequence is TGTGCCAGCTCACCCAGGGGGACTAATGAAAAACTGTTTTTT. Reference TRBV18 and TRBJ1-4 genes cover what lies past the CDR3, so the full variable domain is NAGVMQNPRHLVRRRGQEARLRCSPMKGHSHVYWYRQLPEEGLKFMVYLQKENIIDESGMPKERFSAEFPKEGPSILRIQQVVRGDSAAYFCASSPRGTNEKLFFGSGTQLSVL.